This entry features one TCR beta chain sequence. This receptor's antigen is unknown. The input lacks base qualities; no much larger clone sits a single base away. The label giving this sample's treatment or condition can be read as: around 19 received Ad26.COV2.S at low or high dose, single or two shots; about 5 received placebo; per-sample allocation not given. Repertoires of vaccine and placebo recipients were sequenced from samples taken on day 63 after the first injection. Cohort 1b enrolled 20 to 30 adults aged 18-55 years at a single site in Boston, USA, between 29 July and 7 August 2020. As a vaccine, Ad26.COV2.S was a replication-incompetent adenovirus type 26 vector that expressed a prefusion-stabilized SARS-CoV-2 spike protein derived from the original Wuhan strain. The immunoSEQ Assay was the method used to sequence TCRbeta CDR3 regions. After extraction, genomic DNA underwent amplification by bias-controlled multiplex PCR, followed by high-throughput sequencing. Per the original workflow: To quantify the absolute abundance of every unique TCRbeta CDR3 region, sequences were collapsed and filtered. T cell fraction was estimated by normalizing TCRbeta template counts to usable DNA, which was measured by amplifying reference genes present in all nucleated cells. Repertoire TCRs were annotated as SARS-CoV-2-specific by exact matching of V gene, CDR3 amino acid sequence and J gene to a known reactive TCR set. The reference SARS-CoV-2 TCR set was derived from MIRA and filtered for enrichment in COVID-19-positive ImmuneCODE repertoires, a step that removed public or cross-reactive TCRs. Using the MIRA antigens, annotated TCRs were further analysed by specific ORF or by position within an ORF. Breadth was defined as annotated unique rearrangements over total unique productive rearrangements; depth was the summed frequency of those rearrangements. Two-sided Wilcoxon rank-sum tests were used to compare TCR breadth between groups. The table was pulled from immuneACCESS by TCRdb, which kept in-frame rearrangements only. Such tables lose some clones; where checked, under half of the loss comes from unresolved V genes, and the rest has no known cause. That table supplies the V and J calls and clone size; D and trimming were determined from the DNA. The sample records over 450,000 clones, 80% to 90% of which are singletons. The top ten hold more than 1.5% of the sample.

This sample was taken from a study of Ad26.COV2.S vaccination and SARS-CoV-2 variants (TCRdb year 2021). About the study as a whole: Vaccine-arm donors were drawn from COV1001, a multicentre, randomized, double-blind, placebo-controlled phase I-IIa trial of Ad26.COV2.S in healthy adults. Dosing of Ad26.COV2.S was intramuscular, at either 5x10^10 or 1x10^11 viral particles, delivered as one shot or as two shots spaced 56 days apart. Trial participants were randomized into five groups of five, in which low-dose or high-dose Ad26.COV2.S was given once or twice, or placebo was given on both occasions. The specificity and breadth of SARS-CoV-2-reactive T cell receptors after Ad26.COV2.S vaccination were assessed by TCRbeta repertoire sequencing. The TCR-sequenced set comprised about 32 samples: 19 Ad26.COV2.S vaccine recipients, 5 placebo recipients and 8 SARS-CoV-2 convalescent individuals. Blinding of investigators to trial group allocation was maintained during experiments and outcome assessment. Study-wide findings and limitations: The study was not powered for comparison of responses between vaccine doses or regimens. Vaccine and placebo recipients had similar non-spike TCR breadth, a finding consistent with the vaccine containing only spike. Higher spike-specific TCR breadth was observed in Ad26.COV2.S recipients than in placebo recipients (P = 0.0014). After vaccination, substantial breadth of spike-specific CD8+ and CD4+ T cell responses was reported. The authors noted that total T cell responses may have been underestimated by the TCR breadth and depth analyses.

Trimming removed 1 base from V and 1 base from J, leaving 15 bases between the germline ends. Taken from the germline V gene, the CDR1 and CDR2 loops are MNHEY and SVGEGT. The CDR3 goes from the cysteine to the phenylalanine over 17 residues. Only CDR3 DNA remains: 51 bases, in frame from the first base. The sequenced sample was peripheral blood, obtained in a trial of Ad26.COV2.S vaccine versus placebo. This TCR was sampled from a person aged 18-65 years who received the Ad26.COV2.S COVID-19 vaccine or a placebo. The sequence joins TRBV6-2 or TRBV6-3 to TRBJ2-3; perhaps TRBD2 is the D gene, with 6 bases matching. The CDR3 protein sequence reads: CASSYYGGGGGTDTQYF. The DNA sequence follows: TGTGCCAGCAGTTACTACGGAGGTGGCGGGGGCACAGATACGCAGTATTTT.